This TCR beta chain was retrieved from a study of blood T cell repertoires in COVID-19. Libraries were prepared by immunoSEQ multiplex PCR; TCRdb keeps only in-frame clonotypes and omits some of them. The data show more than 250,000 clones, around 89% seen once. Between the trimmed V and J ends, which lost 0 bases and 1 base, there was a span of 15 bases. Germline V gene data show CDR1 as LGHNA and CDR2 as YSLEER. The CDR3 is 18 residues long. The chain combines TRBV4-3 with TRBJ1-4; tentative D call: TRBD1 (5 bases). Sequenced input: peripheral blood. This sequence originates from a woman between 50 and 59 years old with COVID-19, enrolled during active disease. Here the CDR3 reads CASSQDTAGKGTNEKLFF. In DNA form, the CDR3 reads TGCGCCAGCAGCCAAGATACGGCAGGGAAGGGAACTAATGAAAAACTGTTTTTT.